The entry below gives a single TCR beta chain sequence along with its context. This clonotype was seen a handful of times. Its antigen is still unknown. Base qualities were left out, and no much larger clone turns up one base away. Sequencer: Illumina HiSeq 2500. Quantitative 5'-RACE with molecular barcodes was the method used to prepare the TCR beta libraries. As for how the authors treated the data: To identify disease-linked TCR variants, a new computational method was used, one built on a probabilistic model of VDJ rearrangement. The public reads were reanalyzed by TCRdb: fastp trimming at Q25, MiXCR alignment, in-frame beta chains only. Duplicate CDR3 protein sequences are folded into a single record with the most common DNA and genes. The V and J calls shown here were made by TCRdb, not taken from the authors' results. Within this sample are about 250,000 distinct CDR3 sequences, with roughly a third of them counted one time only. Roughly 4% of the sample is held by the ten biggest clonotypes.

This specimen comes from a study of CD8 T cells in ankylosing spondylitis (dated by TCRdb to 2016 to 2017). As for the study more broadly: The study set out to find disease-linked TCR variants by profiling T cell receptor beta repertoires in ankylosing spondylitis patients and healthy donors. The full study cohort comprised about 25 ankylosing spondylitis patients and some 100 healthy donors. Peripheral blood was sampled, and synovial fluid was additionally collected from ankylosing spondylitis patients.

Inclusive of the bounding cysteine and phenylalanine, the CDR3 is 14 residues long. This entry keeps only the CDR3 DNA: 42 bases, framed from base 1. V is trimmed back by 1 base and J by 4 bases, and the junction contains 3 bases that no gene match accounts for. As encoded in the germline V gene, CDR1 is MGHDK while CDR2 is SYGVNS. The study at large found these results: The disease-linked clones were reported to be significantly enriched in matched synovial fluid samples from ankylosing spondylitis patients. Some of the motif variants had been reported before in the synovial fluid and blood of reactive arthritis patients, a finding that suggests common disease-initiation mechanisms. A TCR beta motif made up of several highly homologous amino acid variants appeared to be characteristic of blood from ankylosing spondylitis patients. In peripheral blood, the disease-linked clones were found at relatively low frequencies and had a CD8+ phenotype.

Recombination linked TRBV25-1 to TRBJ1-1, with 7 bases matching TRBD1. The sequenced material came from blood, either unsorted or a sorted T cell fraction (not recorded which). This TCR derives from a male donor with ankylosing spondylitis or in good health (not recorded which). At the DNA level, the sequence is TGTGCCAGCAGTGAATTTAGGGGGCCCACTGAAGCTTTCTTT. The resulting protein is CASSEFRGPTEAFF.